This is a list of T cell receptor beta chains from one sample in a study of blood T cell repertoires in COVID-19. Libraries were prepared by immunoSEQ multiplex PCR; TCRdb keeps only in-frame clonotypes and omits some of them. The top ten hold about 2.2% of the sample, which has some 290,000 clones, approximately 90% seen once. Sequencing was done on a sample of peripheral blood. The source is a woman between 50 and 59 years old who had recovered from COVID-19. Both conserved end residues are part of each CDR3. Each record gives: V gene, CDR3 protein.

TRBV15	CATSRDRASNEKLFF
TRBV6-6	CASRAGTLNTEAFF
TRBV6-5	CASRLTGFGNQPQHF
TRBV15	CATSRVGRDEKLFF
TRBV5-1	CASSLGTGVHGYGYTF
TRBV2	CASSEELMAGNTIYF
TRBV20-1	CTFRGPEAFF
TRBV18	CASSPFRGNANTEAFF
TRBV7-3	CASNRGRFTEAFF
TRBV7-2	CASSLYRGVTANEKLFF
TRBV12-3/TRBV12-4	CASSPDSNTEAFF
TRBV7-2	CASSSTGNQPQHF
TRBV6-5	CASSFTGAIDSPLHF
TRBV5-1	CASSPRADRVGTEAFF
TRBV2	CASTTLGDF
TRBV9	CASSVASRNTGELFF
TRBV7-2	CASSSGQGREQFF
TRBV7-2	CASSLYPPGENTEAFF
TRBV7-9	CASSPDSAYEQYF
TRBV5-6	CASSPDRGRFNEQFF
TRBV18	CASSPGFQGARGQPQHF
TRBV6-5	CASSRQGKRNSPLHF
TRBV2	CASSYFRGTANYGYTF
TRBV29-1	CSTRTGGSAGELFF
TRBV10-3	CAISENSGDNEQFF
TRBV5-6	CASSYATDTQYF
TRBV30	CACSRQGNQPQHF
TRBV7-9	CASSAGTAQETQYF
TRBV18	CASQGPTNTEAFF
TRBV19	CASSSRTALNTEAFF
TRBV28	CATLTGGYEQYF
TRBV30	CAWRQGLTNTEAFF
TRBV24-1	CATSGRDSSRGSYNEQFF
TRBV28	CASSSAGDLTDTQYF
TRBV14	CASSQEIGDSGQPQHF
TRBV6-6	CASTETLAGNTIYF
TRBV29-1	CSVDSTGGNTIYF
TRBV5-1	CASSPDTAKEKLFF
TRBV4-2	CASSQEGAGDTEAFF
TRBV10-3	CAISESTGQGAGGYTF
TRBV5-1	CASSWGTRETQYF
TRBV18	CASSPARGTEAFF
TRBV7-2	CASTPFSTDTQYF
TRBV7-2	CASRRGGLSNQPQHF
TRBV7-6	CASSLPRTSGNTDTQYF
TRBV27	CASSPMTGSSYNSPLHF
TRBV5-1	CASSLGQAGNTIYF
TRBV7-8	CASSSKNQPQHF